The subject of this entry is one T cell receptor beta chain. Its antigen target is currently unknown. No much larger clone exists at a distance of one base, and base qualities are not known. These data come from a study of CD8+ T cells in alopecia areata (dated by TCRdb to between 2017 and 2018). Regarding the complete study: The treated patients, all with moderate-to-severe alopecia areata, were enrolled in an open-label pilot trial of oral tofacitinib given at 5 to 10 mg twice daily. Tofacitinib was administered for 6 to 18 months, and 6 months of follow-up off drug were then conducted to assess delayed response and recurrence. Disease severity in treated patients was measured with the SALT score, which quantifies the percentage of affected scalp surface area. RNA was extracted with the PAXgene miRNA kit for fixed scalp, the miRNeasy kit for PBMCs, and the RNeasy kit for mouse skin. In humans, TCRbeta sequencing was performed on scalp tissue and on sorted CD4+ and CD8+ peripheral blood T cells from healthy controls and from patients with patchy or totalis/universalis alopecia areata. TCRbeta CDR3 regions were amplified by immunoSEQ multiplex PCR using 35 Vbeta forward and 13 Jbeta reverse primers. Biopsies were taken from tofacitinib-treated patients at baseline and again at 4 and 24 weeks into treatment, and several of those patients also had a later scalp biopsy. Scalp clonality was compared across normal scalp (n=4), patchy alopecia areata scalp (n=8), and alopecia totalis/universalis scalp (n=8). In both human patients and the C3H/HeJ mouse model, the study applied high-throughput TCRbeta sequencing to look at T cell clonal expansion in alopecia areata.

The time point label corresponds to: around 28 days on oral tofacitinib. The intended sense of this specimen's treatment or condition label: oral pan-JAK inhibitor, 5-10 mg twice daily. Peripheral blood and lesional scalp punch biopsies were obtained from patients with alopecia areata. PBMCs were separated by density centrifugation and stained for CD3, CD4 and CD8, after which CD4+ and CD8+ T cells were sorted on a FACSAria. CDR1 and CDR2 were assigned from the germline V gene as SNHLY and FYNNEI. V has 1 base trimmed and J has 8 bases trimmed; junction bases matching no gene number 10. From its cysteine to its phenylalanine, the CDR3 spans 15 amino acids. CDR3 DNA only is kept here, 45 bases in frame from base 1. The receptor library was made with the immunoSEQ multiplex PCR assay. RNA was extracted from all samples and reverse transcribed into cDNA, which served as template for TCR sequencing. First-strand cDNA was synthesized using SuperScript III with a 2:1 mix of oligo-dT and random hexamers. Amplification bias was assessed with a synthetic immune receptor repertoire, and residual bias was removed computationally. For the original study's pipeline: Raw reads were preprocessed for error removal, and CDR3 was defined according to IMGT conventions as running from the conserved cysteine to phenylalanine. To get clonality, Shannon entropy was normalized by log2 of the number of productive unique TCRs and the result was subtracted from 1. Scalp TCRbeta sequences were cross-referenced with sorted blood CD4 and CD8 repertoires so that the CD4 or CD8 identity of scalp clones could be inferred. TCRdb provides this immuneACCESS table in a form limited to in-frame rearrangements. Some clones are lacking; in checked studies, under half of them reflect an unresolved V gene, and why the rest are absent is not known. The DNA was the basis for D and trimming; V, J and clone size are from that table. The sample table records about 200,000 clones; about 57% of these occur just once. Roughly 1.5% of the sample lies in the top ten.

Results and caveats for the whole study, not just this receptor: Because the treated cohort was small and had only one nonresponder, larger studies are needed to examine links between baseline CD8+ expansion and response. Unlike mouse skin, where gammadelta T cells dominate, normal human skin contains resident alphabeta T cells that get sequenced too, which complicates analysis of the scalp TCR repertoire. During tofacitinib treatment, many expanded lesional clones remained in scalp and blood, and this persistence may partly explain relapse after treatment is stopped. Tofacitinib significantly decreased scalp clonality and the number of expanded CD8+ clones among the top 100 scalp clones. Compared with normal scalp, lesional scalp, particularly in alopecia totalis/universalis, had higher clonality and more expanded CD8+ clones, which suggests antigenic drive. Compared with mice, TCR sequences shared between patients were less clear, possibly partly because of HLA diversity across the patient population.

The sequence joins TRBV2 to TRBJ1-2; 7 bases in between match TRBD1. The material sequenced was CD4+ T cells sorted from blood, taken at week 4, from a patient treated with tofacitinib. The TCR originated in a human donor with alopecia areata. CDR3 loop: CASSEGTGNHRGYTF. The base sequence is TGTGCCAGCAGTGAAGGGACAGGAAATCATCGGGGCTACACCTTC.